The entry below describes one TCR beta chain. No antigen is known for it. V lost 4 bases and J lost 7, with 12 bases in between. The germline gives CDR1 LGHNA, CDR2 YSLEER. The CDR3 totals 13 residues. One entry per CDR3 protein, called by TCRdb with MiXCR from the RT-PCR reads. This table holds about 650,000 distinct CDR3 sequences, less than 15% found once. The data belong to a study of response to subunit inactivated influenza vaccine. Points from the study as a whole: A suggestion made by the authors is that each seasonal influenza vaccination recruits few new T cells.

The rearrangement links TRBV4-3 to TRBJ2-3, with D uncertain. This receptor was taken from a man in his fifties who received an inactivated influenza vaccine. Sample: PBMCs from blood, taken 14 to 15 days before vaccination. Here the CDR3 reads CASSPTERNTQYF. Here the CDR3 DNA reads TGCGCCAGCAGCCCAACGGAACGCAATACGCAGTATTTT.